The rows below give T cell receptor beta chains drawn from one sample of a study of blood T cell repertoires in COVID-19. The protocol was immunoSEQ multiplex PCR, while the TCRdb copy is restricted to in-frame clones and leaves out a portion. The sample shows about 150,000 clones, about 84% of them seen only once. Sequencing input: peripheral blood. The receptor source for this set is a woman between 45 and 65 years old with acute or convalescent COVID-19. Both conserved end residues are part of each CDR3. Each record gives: V gene, D gene, CDR3 length, J gene, clone size, CDR3 DNA, CDR3 protein. A D gene is named only where the DNA matches it firmly. Expanded clones are given a class, and other clones once, few, many or no size at all.

v_call: TRBV30
d_call: TRBD2
cdr3_length: 14
j_call: TRBJ2-2
clone_size: -
cdr3_nt: TGTGCCTGGATGAGGACTAGCGGGGCCGGGGAGCTGTTTTTT
cdr3_aa: CAWMRTSGAGELFF

v_call: TRBV7-9
d_call: TRBD1
cdr3_length: 17
j_call: TRBJ1-3
clone_size: -
cdr3_nt: TGTGCCAGCAGCACCGGGACAGGGATCTCTTCTGGAAACACCATATATTTT
cdr3_aa: CASSTGTGISSGNTIYF

v_call: TRBV18
d_call: TRBD1
cdr3_length: 16
j_call: TRBJ1-5
clone_size: few
cdr3_nt: TGTGCCAGCTCACCAAGGGACAGGGGGCTCGGGCAGCCCCAGCATTTT
cdr3_aa: CASSPRDRGLGQPQHF

v_call: TRBV6-2/TRBV6-3
d_call: TRBD1
cdr3_length: 15
j_call: TRBJ1-2
clone_size: few
cdr3_nt: TGTGCCAGCAGTTACTCGGCGGGACAGCTCTCGGGCTACACCTTC
cdr3_aa: CASSYSAGQLSGYTF

v_call: TRBV27
d_call: -
cdr3_length: 16
j_call: TRBJ1-1
clone_size: -
cdr3_nt: TGTGCCAGCAGTTTATGGGGGGGCAGGCCAAACACTGAAGCTTTCTTT
cdr3_aa: CASSLWGGRPNTEAFF

v_call: TRBV7-2
d_call: TRBD1
cdr3_length: 18
j_call: TRBJ1-5
clone_size: -
cdr3_nt: TGTGCCAGCAGCTTAGTGGGACAGCAGCTTCATAGCAATCAGCCCCAGCATTTT
cdr3_aa: CASSLVGQQLHSNQPQHF

v_call: TRBV30
d_call: -
cdr3_length: 15
j_call: TRBJ1-4
clone_size: -
cdr3_nt: TGTGCCTGGAGGGGAGCCACCCTACTTCGGGAAAAACTGTTTTTT
cdr3_aa: CAWRGATLLREKLFF

v_call: TRBV7-8
d_call: -
cdr3_length: 15
j_call: TRBJ2-3
clone_size: -
cdr3_nt: TGTGCCAGCAGCTCCTGGGGGGTCAGCACAGATACGCAGTATTTT
cdr3_aa: CASSSWGVSTDTQYF

v_call: TRBV28
d_call: -
cdr3_length: 13
j_call: TRBJ1-1
clone_size: -
cdr3_nt: TGTGCCAGCAACACGGACAGTTACACTGAAGCTTTCTTT
cdr3_aa: CASNTDSYTEAFF

v_call: TRBV25-1
d_call: TRBD1
cdr3_length: 14
j_call: TRBJ2-5
clone_size: -
cdr3_nt: TGTGCCAGCAGTCGCAGGGGGCGGCAAGAGACCCAGTACTTC
cdr3_aa: CASSRRGRQETQYF

v_call: TRBV5-5
d_call: -
cdr3_length: 13
j_call: TRBJ2-1
clone_size: -
cdr3_nt: TGTGCCAGCAGCTTGGAACAGTACAATGAGCAGTTCTTC
cdr3_aa: CASSLEQYNEQFF

v_call: TRBV2
d_call: TRBD1
cdr3_length: 16
j_call: TRBJ1-6
clone_size: -
cdr3_nt: TGTGCCAGCCTAAGCGGGCCCGGGACAGGGGTTTCACCCCTCCACTTT
cdr3_aa: CASLSGPGTGVSPLHF

v_call: TRBV6-6
d_call: TRBD1
cdr3_length: 14
j_call: TRBJ1-2
clone_size: -
cdr3_nt: TGTGCCAGCAGTTCCGGGACAGGCTTCTATGGCTACACCTTC
cdr3_aa: CASSSGTGFYGYTF